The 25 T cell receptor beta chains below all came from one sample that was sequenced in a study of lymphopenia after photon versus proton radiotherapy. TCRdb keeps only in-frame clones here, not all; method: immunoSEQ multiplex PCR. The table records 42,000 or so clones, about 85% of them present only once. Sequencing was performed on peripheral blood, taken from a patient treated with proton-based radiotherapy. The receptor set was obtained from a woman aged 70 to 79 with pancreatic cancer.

CDR3 in amino acids: CASSVTGTGYEQYF. CDR3 sequence (DNA): TGCGCCAGCAGCGTAACCGGGACAGGCTACGAGCAGTACTTC. The V gene is TRBV5-1, the J gene TRBJ2-7; 8 bases map to TRBD1. The CDR3 has 14 residues. The germline V gene has CDR1 SGHRS and CDR2 YFSETQ. The V segment lost 4 bases and the J segment 3 bases; nucleotides outside the gene matches: 6.

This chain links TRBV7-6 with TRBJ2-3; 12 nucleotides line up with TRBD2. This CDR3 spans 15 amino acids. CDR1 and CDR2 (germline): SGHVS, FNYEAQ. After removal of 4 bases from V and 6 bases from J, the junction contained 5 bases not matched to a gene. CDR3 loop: CASSYGLAGSDTQYF. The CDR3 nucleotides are TGTGCCAGCAGCTACGGACTAGCGGGATCGGATACGCAGTATTTT.

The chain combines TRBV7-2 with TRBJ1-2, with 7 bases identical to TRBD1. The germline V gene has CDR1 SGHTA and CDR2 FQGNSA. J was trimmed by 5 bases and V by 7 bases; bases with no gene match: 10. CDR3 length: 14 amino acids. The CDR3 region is CASNDERGQYGYTF. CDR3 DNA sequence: TGTGCCAGCAACGATGAGAGGGGGCAATATGGCTACACCTTC. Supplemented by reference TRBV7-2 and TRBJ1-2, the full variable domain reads GAGVSQSPSNKVTEKGKDVELRCDPISGHTALYWYRQSLGQGLEFLIYFQGNSAPDKSGLPSDRFSAERTGGSVSTLTIQRTQQEDSAVYLCASNDERGQYGYTFGSGTRLTVV.

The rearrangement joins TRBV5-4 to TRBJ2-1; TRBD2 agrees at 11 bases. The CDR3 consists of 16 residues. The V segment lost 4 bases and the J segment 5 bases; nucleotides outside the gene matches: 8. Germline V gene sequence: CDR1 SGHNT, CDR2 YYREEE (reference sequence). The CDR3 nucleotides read TGTGCCAGCAGCCTACCGACTAGCGGGATTAACAATGAGCAGTTCTTC. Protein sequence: CASSLPTSGINNEQFF.

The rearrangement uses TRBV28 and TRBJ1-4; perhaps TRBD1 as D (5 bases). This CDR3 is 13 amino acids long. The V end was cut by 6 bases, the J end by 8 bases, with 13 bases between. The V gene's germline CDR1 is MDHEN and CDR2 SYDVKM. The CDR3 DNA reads TGTGCCAGCAGCCTGGCGGGGGGGGAAAAACTGTTTTTT. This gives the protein CASSLAGGEKLFF.

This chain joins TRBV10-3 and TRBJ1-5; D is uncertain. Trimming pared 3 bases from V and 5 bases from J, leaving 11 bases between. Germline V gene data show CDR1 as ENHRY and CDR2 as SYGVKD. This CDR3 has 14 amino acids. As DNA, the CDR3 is TGTGCCATCAGTGATAATATCGGGGATCAGCCCCAGCATTTT. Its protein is CAISDNIGDQPQHF.

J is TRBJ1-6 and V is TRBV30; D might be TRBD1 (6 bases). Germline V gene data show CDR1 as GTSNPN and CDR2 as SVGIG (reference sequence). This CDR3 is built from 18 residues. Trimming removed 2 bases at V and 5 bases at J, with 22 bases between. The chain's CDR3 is CAWSLGGRRRFDNSPLHF. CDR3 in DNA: TGTGCCTGGAGTTTGGGGGGGCGAAGAAGGTTCGATAATTCACCCCTCCACTTT.

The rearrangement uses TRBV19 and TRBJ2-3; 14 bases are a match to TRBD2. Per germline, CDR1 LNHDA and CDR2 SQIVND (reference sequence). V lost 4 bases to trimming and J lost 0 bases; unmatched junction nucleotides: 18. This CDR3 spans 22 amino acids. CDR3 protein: CASSRSSRTSGRSSVSTDTQYF. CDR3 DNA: TGTGCCAGTAGTAGGAGCTCCAGGACTAGCGGGAGGAGTTCGGTTAGCACAGATACGCAGTATTTT.

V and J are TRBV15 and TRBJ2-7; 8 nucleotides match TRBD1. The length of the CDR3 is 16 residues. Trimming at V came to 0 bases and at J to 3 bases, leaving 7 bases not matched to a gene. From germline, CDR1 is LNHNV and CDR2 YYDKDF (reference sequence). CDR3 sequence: CATSRDKQGASYEQYF. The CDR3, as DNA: TGTGCCACCAGCAGAGATAAGCAGGGGGCTAGCTACGAGCAGTACTTC.

CDR3 region: CASSPGGNVYEQYF. In DNA, the CDR3 is TGTGCCAGCAGCCCCGGGGGTAACGTTTACGAGCAGTACTTC. This sequence joins TRBV27 and TRBJ2-7; possible D gene TRBD2, 6 bases. V lost 6 bases and J lost 4, with 16 bases in between. The CDR3 consists of 14 residues. Germline-derived CDR1 and CDR2 are MNHEY and SMNVEV (reference sequence).

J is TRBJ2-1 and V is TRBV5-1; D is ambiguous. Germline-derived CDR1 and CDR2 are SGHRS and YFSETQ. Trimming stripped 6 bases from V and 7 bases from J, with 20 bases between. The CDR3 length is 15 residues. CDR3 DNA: TGCGCCAGCAACCCGAACCCCCACCCTAGGAATGAGCAGTTCTTC. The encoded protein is CASNPNPHPRNEQFF.

The chain's CDR3 is CASSQDIGGRDTNTGELFF. The CDR3 DNA sequence: TGTGCCAGCAGCCAAGATATAGGCGGGAGGGACACGAACACCGGGGAGCTGTTTTTT. The chain has TRBV4-2 and TRBJ2-2, with 9 bases lining up with TRBD2. Germline CDR1 LGHNA, CDR2 YNFKEQ. With 0 bases clipped from V and 0 bases from J, the junction kept 8 bases outside the gene matches. The CDR3 consists of 19 residues.

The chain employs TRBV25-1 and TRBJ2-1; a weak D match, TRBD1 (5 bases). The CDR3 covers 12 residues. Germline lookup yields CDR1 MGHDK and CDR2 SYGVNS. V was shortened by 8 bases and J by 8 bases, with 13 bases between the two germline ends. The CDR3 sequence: CASQGFFDEQFF. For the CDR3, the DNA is TGTGCCAGCCAGGGTTTCTTCGATGAGCAGTTCTTC.

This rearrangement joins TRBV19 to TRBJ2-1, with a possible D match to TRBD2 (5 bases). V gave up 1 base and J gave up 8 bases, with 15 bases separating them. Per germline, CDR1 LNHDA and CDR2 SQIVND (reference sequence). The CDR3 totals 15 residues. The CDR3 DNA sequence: TGTGCCAGTAGTATAGGTCCGGGATTCATCGATGAGCAGTTCTTC. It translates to CASSIGPGFIDEQFF.

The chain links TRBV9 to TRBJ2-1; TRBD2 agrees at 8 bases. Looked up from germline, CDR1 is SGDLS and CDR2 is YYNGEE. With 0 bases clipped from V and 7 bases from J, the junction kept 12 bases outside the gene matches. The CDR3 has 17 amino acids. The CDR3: CASSVAVTGGPGNEQFF. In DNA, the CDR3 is TGTGCCAGCAGCGTAGCTGTTACGGGAGGGCCCGGAAATGAGCAGTTCTTC.

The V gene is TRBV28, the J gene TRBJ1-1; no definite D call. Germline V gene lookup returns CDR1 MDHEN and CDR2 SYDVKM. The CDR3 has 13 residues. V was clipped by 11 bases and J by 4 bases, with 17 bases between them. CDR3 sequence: CAGKRTGITEAFF. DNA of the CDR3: TGTGCCGGCAAACGGACGGGGATCACTGAAGCTTTCTTT.

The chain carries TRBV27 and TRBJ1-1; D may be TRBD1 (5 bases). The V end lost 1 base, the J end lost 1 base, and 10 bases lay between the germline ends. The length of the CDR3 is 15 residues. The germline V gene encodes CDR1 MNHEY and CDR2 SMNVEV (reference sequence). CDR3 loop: CASSLYPTGNTEAFF. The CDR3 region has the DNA TGTGCCAGCAGTTTATACCCAACAGGGAACACTGAAGCTTTCTTT.

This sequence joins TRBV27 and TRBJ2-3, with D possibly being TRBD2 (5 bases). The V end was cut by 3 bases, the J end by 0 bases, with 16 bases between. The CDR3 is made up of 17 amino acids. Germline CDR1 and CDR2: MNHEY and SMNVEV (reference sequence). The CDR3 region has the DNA TGTGCCAGCAGTTTTAATCCGAGCGGTTCTAGCACAGATACGCAGTATTTT. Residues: CASSFNPSGSSTDTQYF.

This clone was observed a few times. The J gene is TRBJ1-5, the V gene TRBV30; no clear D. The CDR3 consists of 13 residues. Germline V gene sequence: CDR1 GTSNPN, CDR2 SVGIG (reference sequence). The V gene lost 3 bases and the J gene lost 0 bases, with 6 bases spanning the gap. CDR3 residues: CAWSVDSNQPQHF. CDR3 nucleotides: TGTGCCTGGAGCGTCGATAGCAATCAGCCCCAGCATTTT.

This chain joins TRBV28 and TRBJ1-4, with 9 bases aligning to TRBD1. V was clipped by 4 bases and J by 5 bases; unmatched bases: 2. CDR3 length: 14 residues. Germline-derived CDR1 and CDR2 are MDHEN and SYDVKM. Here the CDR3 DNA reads TGTGCCAGCAGTTCCGGGACAGGGAATGAAAAACTGTTTTTT. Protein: CASSSGTGNEKLFF.

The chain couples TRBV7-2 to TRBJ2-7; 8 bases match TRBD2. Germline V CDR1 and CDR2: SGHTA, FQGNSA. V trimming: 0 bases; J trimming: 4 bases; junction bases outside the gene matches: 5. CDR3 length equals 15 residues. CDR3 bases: TGTGCCAGCAGCTTAGCGGGACTAGTAAAGTACGAGCAGTACTTC. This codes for CASSLAGLVKYEQYF.

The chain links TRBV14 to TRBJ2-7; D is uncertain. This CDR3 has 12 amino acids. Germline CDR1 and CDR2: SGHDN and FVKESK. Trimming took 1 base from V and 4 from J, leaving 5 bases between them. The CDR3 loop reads CASSQVGYEQYF. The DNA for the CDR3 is TGTGCCAGCAGCCAAGTTGGGTACGAGCAGTACTTC.

This chain's CDR3 is CASSLDRVYGYTF. In nucleotides, the CDR3 is TGCGCCAGCAGCTTGGACAGAGTGTATGGCTACACCTTC. The V and J genes are TRBV5-1 and TRBJ1-2; D gene uncertain. V lost 0 bases to trimming and J lost 5 bases, with 8 bases between them. Germline V gene lookup returns CDR1 SGHRS and CDR2 YFSETQ. The CDR3 length is 13 residues.

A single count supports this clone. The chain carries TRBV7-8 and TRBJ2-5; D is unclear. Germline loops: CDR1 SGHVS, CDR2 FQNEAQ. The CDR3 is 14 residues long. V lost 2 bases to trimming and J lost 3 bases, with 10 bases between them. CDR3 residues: CASSLHLQKETQYF. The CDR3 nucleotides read TGTGCCAGCAGCTTACATCTACAGAAAGAGACCCAGTACTTC. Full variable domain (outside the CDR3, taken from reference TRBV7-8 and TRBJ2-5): GAGVSQSPRYKVAKRGQDVALRCDPISGHVSLFWYQQALGQGPEFLTYFQNEAQLDKSGLPSDRFFAERPEGSVSTLKIQRTQQEDSAVYLCASSLHLQKETQYFGPGTRLLVL.

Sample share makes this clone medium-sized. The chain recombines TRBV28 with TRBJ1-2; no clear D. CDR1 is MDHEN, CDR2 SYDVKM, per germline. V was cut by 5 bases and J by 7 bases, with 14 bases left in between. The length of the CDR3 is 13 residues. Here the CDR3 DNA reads TGTGCCAGCAGTCCTGCCCAAGCGGGTGGCTACACCTTC. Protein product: CASSPAQAGGYTF.